Here is one T cell receptor beta chain with its context. Its antigen remains unidentified. The stimulus was an HIV-1 Gag 15-mer peptide pool, around 1.1 ug/peptide/mL. Sorting selected CD4+ T cells upregulating both CD40 ligand and CD69. Adults with HIV-1 started suppressive ART while chronically infected. In germline, CDR1 is SGHRS, CDR2 YFSETQ. This CDR3 spans 15 amino acids. Trimming removed 5 bases at V and 7 bases at J, with 18 bases between. This specimen belongs to a study of persistence of HIV-infected CD4 T cells. The libraries were made with immunoSEQ version 4 in survey mode. This table comes from immunoSEQ multiplex PCR, and its TCRdb copy is limited to in-frame clones, with some not included. The data contain about 14,000 clones, about three fifths of them singletons.

The chain employs TRBV5-1 and TRBJ1-4; D unresolved. The sample in question was CD4+ T cells sorted from PBMCs after approximately 19-hour stimulation, obtained from a patient who received antiretroviral therapy. This sequence was found in an adult man with HIV who was CMV-seropositive. The CDR3 protein is CASSPIRPEGEKLFF. As DNA, the CDR3 is TGCGCCAGCAGTCCTATACGCCCCGAAGGTGAAAAACTGTTTTTT. The variable domain in full, with the rest retrieved from reference TRBV5-1 and TRBJ1-4, is KAGVTQTPRYLIKTRGQQVTLSCSPISGHRSVSWYQQTPGQGLQFLFEYFSETQRNKGNFPGRFSGRQFSNSRSEMNVSTLELGDSALYLCASSPIRPEGEKLFFGSGTQLSVL.